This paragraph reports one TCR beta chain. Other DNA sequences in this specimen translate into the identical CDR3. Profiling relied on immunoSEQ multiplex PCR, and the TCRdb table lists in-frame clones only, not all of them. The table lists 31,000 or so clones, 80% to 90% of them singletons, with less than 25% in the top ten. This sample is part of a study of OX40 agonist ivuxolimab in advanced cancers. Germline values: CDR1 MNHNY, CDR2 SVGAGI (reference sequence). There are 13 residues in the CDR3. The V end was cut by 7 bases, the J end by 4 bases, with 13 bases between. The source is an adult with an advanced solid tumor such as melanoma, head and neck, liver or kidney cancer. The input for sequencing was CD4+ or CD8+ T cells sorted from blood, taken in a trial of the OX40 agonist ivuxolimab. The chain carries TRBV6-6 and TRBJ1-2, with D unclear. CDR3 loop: CASTRGGGYGYTF. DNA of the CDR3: TGTGCCAGCACCCGTGGCGGCGGCTATGGCTACACCTTC.